What follows are 19 T cell receptor beta chains derived from one specimen sequenced in a study of T cell responses to AZD1222 COVID-19 vaccine. Generated by immunoSEQ multiplex PCR, the TCRdb table keeps only in-frame clones and is missing some. Of 150,000 to 200,000 clones listed, around 88% are singletons. Sequenced here: peripheral blood, sampled on day 0 of AZD1222 vaccination. The receptors were gathered from an adult in good health.

This clone was seen only once. The chain links TRBV7-2 to TRBJ2-3; D is possibly TRBD2 (5 bases). Trimming shortened V by 2 bases and J by 1 base, and 7 bases separated the two germline ends. The CDR3 totals 14 residues. Germline CDR1 SGHTA, CDR2 FQGNSA. The CDR3 reads CASSLLGGTDTQYF. CDR3 DNA sequence: TGTGCCAGCAGCTTACTCGGGGGCACAGATACGCAGTATTTT. Combining the CDR3 with reference TRBV7-2 and TRBJ2-3 gives the whole variable domain GAGVSQSPSNKVTEKGKDVELRCDPISGHTALYWYRQSLGQGLEFLIYFQGNSAPDKSGLPSDRFSAERTGGSVSTLTIQRTQQEDSAVYLCASSLLGGTDTQYFGPGTRLTVL.

The chain uses TRBV4-3 and TRBJ1-5, with a possible D match to TRBD1 (5 bases). The CDR3 is 15 residues long. The V end was cut by 0 bases, the J end by 4 bases, with 10 bases between. Germline CDR1 and CDR2: LGHNA and YSLEER. Here the CDR3 reads CASSQDRGPNQPQHF. The DNA of the CDR3 is TGCGCCAGCAGCCAAGATAGGGGCCCAAATCAGCCCCAGCATTTT.

The V and J genes are TRBV5-6 and TRBJ2-2; TRBD2 matches 14 bases. V trimming: 3 bases; J trimming: 5 bases; junction bases outside the gene matches: 3. The CDR3 loop spans 16 amino acids. Germline V CDR1 and CDR2: SGHDT, YYEEEE. CDR3 nucleotide sequence: TGTGCCAGCAGCTACGGGACTAGCGGGAGAACCGGGGAGCTGTTTTTT. This translates into CASSYGTSGRTGELFF.

J is TRBJ1-2 and V is TRBV30; D is possibly TRBD1 (6 bases). The CDR3 consists of 12 residues. Germline CDR1 GTSNPN, CDR2 SVGIG (reference sequence). The V end was cut by 1 base, the J end by 5 bases, with 8 bases between. The CDR3 is CAWSADSYGYTF. CDR3 in DNA: TGTGCCTGGAGTGCGGACAGTTATGGCTACACCTTC.

This chain uses TRBV7-9 with TRBJ1-2; tentative D call: TRBD1 (5 bases). V was clipped by 4 bases and J by 4 bases, with 22 bases between them. The CDR3 totals 17 residues. The germline V gene encodes CDR1 SEHNR and CDR2 FQNEAQ (reference sequence). CDR3 sequence (DNA): TGTGCCAGCAGCTCAACCACCTGGGGCAGGGAAGGCTATGGCTACACCTTC. It yields the protein CASSSTTWGREGYGYTF.

This clone was detected once. The V call is TRBV30, the J call TRBJ1-6; D is unresolved. The CDR3 length is 14 residues. Deletions cut 1 base from V and 6 bases from J, with 10 bases between. The germline gives CDR1 GTSNPN, CDR2 SVGIG (reference sequence). The CDR3 bases are TGTGCCTGGAGTGCGGAGAGTAGTAATTCACCCCTCCACTTT. It translates to CAWSAESSNSPLHF.

The chain carries TRBV7-8 and TRBJ1-5, with a possible D match to TRBD1 (6 bases). The CDR3 consists of 16 residues. The V and J ends lost 4 bases and 3 bases respectively, with 16 bases between them. The germline V gene encodes CDR1 SGHVS and CDR2 FQNEAQ. The CDR3 reads CASSSGGRTVNQPQHF. CDR3 DNA: TGTGCCAGCAGCTCAGGAGGCAGGACAGTCAATCAGCCCCAGCATTTT.

The J gene is TRBJ2-7, the V gene TRBV6-5; the D gene could be TRBD1 or TRBD2 (5 bases each). The CDR3 has 15 residues. Germline CDR1 MNHEY, CDR2 SVGAGI. The V and J ends lost 6 bases and 0 bases respectively, with 15 bases between them. CDR3 region: CASRPPGRSSYEQYF. For the CDR3, the DNA is TGTGCCAGCAGGCCTCCGGGACGGAGCTCCTACGAGCAGTACTTC.

The V gene is TRBV7-8, the J gene TRBJ2-7; 8 positions agree with TRBD2. V shed 1 base and J 2 bases; nucleotides not matched to a gene: 4. The CDR3 extends over 15 amino acids. The germline V gene encodes CDR1 SGHVS and CDR2 FQNEAQ. In DNA, the CDR3 is TGTGCCAGCAGCTTAGGGACTAGCAGCACCTACGAGCAGTACTTC. It translates to CASSLGTSSTYEQYF.

The chain links TRBV28 to TRBJ1-6; the D is unclear. The CDR3 runs to 16 residues. With 7 bases removed from V and 6 bases from J, the gap between germline ends came to 19 bases. The germline V gene has CDR1 MDHEN and CDR2 SYDVKM. The CDR3 protein is CASTLHSGTANSPLHF. CDR3 bases: TGTGCCAGCACCCTACATTCCGGCACTGCTAATTCACCCCTCCACTTT.

The chain joins TRBV6-5 to TRBJ1-2; D remains unclear. Per the germline V gene, CDR1 is MNHEY and CDR2 is SVGAGI. The CDR3 extends over 15 amino acids. V gave up 0 bases and J gave up 0 bases, with 8 bases separating them. This chain's CDR3 is CASSYSRAANYGYTF. CDR3 sequence (DNA): TGTGCCAGCAGTTACTCGAGAGCAGCTAACTATGGCTACACCTTC.

This chain joins TRBV6-5 and TRBJ2-1; tentative D call: TRBD2 (6 bases). Germline V lookup: CDR1 MNHEY, CDR2 SVGAGI. Between the trimmed V and J ends, which lost 6 bases and 5 bases, there was a span of 17 bases. The CDR3 has 15 amino acids. CDR3 sequence (DNA): TGTGCCAGCAGCCCCACGCTGCGGGGCGACAATGAGCAGTTCTTC. As protein: CASSPTLRGDNEQFF.

The genes are TRBV11-2 and TRBJ2-7; 7 positions match TRBD1. The CDR3 is 13 residues long. Losses at the gene ends were 3 bases for V and 6 bases for J; bases not matched to a gene: 5. The germline V gene has CDR1 SGHAT and CDR2 FQNNGV. For the CDR3, the DNA is TGTGCCAGCAGCTTTGGGACAGTAGGCGAGCAGTACTTC. It specifies CASSFGTVGEQYF.

The gene calls are TRBV19 and TRBJ1-4; 11 bases fit TRBD1. The CDR3 contains 14 residues. Germline V gene lookup returns CDR1 LNHDA and CDR2 SQIVND (reference sequence). Trimming took 5 bases from V and 7 from J; bases not matched to a gene: 3. The CDR3 nucleotides read TGTGCCAGTAGTCCGGACAGGGGGCCTGAAAAACTGTTTTTT. Its translation: CASSPDRGPEKLFF.

The chain couples TRBV9 to TRBJ2-5; 11 bases line up with TRBD1. CDR1 and CDR2 (germline): SGDLS, YYNGEE. The CDR3 is 15 amino acids. V lost 0 bases, J lost 4 bases, and 2 bases stayed unmatched. CDR3 nucleotides: TGTGCCAGCAGCGTAGGGGGGACAGGGGGAGAGACCCAGTACTTC. This gives the protein CASSVGGTGGETQYF.

CDR3: CASSLASGNTIYF. CDR3 nucleotides: TGTGCCAGCAGTCTTGCCTCTGGAAACACCATATATTTT. This chain uses TRBV13 with TRBJ1-3, with D unclear. CDR1 and CDR2 (germline): PRHDT, FYEKMQ (reference sequence). The length of the CDR3 is 13 residues. V lost 6 bases and J 0 bases, leaving 6 bases between the germline ends.

The chain joins TRBV7-9 to TRBJ1-4; D is unresolved. The V end was cut by 1 base, the J end by 5 bases, with 11 bases between. CDR3 size: 15 residues. Germline lookup yields CDR1 SEHNR and CDR2 FQNEAQ (reference sequence). Written as DNA, the CDR3 is TGTGCCAGCAGCTTAGAGGCTACCTTCAATGAAAAACTGTTTTTT. Protein: CASSLEATFNEKLFF.

The genes are TRBV2 and TRBJ2-5; TRBD2 matches 9 bases. The CDR3 is made up of 14 amino acids. Germline V lookup: CDR1 SNHLY, CDR2 FYNNEI. V lost 7 bases to trimming and J lost 2 bases; unmatched junction nucleotides: 5. This CDR3 is CASNAGGRQETQYF. The CDR3 DNA is TGTGCCAGCAACGCGGGGGGGCGGCAAGAGACCCAGTACTTC.

The V gene is TRBV27, the J gene TRBJ2-7; 13 bases fit TRBD2. V lost 6 bases to trimming and J lost 6 bases; unmatched junction nucleotides: 17. The CDR3 consists of 18 residues. From germline, CDR1 is MNHEY and CDR2 SMNVEV (reference sequence). The CDR3 coding sequence is TGTGCCAGCAGAGACTCGACTAGCGGGAGGCTCCAGAAGGGCGAGCAGTACTTC. Protein product: CASRDSTSGRLQKGEQYF.